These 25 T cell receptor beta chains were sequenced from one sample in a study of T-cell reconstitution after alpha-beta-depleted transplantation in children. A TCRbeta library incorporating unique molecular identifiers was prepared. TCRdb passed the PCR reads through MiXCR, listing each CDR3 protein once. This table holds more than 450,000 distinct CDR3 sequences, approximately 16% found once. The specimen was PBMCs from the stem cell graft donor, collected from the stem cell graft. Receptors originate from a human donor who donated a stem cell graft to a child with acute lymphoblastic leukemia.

The CDR3 DNA sequence: TGTGCCAGCAGCAAAGCGCGGGACGGGAACACTGAAGCTTTCTTT. It is translated as CASSKARDGNTEAFF. The chain joins TRBV21-1 to TRBJ1-1; the table's D gene call, TRBD1, was not cross checked with the DNA. TRBV21-1 is listed as a pseudogene. This CDR3 has 15 residues.

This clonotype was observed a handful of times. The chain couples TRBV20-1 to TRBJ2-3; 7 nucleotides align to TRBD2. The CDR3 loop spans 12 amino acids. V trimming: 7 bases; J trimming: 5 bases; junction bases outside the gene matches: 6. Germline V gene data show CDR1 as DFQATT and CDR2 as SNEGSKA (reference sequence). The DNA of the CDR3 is TGCAGTGGGCATCCGGGGGGAGATACGCAGTATTTT. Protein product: CSGHPGGDTQYF.

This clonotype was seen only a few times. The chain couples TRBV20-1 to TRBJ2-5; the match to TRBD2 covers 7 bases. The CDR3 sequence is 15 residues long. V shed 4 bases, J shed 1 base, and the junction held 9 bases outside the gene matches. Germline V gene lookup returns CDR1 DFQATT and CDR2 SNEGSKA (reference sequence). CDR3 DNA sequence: TGCAGTGCTAAAAGAGGCGGGGGTACCCAAGAGACCCAGTACTTC. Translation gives CSAKRGGGTQETQYF.

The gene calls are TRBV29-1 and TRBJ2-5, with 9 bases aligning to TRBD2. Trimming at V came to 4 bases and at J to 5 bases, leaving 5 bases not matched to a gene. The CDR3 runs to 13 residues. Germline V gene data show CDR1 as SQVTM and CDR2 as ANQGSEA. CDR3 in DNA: TGCAGCGTTGGACTAGCGGTCCGGGAGACCCAGTACTTC. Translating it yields CSVGLAVRETQYF.

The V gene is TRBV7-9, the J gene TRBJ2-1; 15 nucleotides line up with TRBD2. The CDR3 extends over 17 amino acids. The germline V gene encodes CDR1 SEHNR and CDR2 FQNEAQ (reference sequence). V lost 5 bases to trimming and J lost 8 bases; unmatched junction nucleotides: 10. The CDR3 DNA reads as TGTGCCAGCAGCCGCGGACTAGCGGGAGGGCCAATCGATGAGCAGTTCTTC. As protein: CASSRGLAGGPIDEQFF. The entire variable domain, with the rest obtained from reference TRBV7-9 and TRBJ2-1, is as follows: DTGVSQNPRHKITKRGQNVTFRCDPISEHNRLYWYRQTLGQGPEFLTYFQNEAQLEKSRLLSDRFSAERPKGSFSTLEIQRTEQGDSAMYLCASSRGLAGGPIDEQFFGPGTRLTVL.

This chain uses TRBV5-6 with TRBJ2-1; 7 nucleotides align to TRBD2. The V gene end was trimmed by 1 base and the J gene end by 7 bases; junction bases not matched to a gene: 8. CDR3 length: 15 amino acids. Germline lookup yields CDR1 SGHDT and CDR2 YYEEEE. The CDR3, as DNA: TGTGCCAGCAGCTTGTCGCCGGGAGGCTTAAATGAGCAGTTCTTC. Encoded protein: CASSLSPGGLNEQFF.

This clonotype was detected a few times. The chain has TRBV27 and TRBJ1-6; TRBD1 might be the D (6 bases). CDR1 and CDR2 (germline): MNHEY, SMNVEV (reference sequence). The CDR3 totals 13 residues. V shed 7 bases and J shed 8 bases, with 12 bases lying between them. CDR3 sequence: CASKTGFDSPLHF. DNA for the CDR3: TGTGCCAGCAAAACAGGGTTTGATTCACCCCTCCACTTT.

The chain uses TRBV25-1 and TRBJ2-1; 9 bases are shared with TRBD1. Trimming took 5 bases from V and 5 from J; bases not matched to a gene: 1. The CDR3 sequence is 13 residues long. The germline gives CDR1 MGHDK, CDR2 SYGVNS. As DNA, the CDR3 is TGTGCCAGCAGTTGGACAGGGGACAATGAGCAGTTCTTC. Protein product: CASSWTGDNEQFF. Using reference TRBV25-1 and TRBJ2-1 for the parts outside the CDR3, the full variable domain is EADIYQTPRYLVIGTGKKITLECSQTMGHDKMYWYQQDPGMELHLIHYSYGVNSTEKGDLSSESTVSRIRTEHFPLTLESARPSHTSQYLCASSWTGDNEQFFGPGTRLTVL.

CDR3 in DNA: TGTGCCAGCAGAGAGACAGGGAATTCACCCCTCCACTTT. Translated, it gives CASRETGNSPLHF. The chain has TRBV12-3 or TRBV12-4 and TRBJ1-6, with 7 bases that match TRBD1. V lost 6 bases to trimming and J lost 7 bases; unmatched junction nucleotides: 3. This CDR3 region has 13 residues.

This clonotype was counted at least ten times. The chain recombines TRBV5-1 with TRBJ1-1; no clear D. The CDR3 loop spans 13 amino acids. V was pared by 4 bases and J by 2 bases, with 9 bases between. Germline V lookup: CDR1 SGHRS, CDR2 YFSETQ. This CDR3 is CASSPDLNTEAFF. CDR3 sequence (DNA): TGCGCCAGCAGCCCTGACCTAAACACTGAAGCTTTCTTT.

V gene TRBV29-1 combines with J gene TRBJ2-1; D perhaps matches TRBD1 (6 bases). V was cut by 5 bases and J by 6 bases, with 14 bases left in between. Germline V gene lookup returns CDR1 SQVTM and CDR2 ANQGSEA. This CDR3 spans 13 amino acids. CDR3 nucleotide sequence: TGCAGCGTTAGCAGGGGCAGTTCCAATGAGCAGTTCTTC. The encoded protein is CSVSRGSSNEQFF.

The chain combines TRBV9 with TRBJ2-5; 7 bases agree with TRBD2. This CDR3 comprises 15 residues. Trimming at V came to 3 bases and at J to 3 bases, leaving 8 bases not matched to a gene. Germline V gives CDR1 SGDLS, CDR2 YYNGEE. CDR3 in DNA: TGTGCCAGCAGCGGACCTGGCGGGAGTAAAGAGACCCAGTACTTC. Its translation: CASSGPGGSKETQYF.

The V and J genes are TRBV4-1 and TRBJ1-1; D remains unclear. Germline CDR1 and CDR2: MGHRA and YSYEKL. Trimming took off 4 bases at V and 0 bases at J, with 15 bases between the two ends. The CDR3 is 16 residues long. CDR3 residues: CASSLSKGAMNTEAFF. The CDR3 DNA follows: TGCGCCAGCAGCCTCTCAAAGGGTGCTATGAACACTGAAGCTTTCTTT.

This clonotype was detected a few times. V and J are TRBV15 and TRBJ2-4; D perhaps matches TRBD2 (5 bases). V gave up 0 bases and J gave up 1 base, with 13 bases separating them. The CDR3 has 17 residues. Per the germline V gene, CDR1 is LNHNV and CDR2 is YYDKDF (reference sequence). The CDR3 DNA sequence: TGTGCCACCAGCAGAGATTTAAGCAGGAGGGCCAAAAACATTCAGTACTTC. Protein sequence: CATSRDLSRRAKNIQYF.

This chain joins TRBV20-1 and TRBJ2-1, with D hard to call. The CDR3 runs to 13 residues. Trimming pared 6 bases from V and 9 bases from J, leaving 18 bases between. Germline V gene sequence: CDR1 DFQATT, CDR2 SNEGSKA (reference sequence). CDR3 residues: CSATIGLWAEQFF. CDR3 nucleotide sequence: TGCAGTGCGACCATTGGGTTGTGGGCTGAGCAGTTCTTC.

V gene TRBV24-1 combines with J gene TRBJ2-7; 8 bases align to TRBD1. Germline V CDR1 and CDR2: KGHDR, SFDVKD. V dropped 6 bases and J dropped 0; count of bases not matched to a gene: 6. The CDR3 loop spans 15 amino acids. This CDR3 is CATSSSGQGSYEQYF. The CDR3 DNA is TGTGCCACCAGTTCATCCGGACAGGGCTCCTACGAGCAGTACTTC.

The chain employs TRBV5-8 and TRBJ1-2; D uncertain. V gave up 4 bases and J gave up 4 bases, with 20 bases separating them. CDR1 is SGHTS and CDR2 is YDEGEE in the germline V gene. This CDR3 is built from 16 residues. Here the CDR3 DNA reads TGTGCCAGCAGCGATGAGGGAGCAAGAATTTTCTATGGCTACACCTTC. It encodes CASSDEGARIFYGYTF.

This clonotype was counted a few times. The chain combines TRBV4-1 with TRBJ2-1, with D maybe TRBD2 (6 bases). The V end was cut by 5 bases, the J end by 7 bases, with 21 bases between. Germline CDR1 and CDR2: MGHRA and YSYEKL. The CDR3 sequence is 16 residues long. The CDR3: CASSFSRATGGNEQFF. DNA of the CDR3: TGCGCCAGCAGCTTCTCCCGGGCCACTGGGGGGAATGAGCAGTTCTTC.

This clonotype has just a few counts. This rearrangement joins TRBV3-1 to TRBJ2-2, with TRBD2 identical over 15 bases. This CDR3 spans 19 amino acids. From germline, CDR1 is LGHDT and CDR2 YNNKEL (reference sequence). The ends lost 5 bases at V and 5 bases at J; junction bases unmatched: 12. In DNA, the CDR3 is TGTGCCAGCAGCTCCCGGACTAGCGGGAGGGCCCTCGAAACCGGGGAGCTGTTTTTT. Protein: CASSSRTSGRALETGELFF.

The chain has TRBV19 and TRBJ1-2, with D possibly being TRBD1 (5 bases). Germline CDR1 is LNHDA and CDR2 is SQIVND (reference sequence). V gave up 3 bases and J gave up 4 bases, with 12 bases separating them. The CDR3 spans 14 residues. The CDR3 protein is CASSMMLRAYGYTF. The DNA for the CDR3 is TGTGCCAGTAGTATGATGCTCAGGGCCTATGGCTACACCTTC.

CDR3 sequence: CASSLVATLQETQYF. In DNA form, the CDR3 reads TGCGCCAGCAGCTTGGTAGCTACCCTCCAAGAGACCCAGTACTTC. V gene TRBV5-1 combines with J gene TRBJ2-5; D is ambiguous. The CDR3 has 15 residues. Germline CDR1 and CDR2: SGHRS and YFSETQ. The V end was cut by 0 bases, the J end by 1 base, with 10 bases between.

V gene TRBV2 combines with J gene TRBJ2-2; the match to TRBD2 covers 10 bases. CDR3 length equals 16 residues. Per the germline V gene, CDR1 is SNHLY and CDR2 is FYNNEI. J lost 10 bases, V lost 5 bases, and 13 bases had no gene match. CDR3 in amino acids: CASSPPGASGRMELFF. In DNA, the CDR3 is TGTGCCAGCAGTCCACCGGGGGCTAGCGGGAGAATGGAGCTGTTTTTT.

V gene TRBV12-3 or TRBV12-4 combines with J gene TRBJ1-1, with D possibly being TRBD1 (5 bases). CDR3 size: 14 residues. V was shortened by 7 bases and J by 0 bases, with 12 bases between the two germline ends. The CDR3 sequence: CASTTGTVNTEAFF. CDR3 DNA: TGTGCCAGCACGACCGGGACGGTGAACACTGAAGCTTTCTTT.

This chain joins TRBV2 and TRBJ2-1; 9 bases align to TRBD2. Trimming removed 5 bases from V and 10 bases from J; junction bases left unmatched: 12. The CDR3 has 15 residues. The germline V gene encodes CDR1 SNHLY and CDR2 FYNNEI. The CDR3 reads CASSTGTSSLGEQFF. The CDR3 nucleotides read TGTGCCAGCAGTACCGGGACTAGCTCGCTCGGAGAGCAGTTCTTC.

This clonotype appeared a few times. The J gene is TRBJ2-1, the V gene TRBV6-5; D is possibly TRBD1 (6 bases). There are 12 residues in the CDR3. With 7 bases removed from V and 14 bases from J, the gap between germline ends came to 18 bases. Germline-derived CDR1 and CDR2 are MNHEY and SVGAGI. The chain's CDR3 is CASTRTRTEEFF. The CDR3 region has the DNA TGTGCCAGCACCCGTACTAGGACAGAGGAGTTCTTC.